This TCR beta chain comes out of a study of T cell clones after liver transplantation. Study overall: Post-transplant blood was tracked for graft-donor-reactive T cell clones identified in a pre-transplant mixed lymphocyte reaction. Without induction therapy, subjects received standard immunosuppression until 12-24 months post-transplant.

Measured with immunoSEQ multiplex PCR; TCRdb has only the in-frame clones, and not every one. The table shows some 34,000 clones, with about 94% occurring only once. Germline trimming cut 5 bases from V and 8 bases from J; bases unmatched to any gene: 12. The CDR3 has 15 amino acids. Germline V gene lookup returns CDR1 MNHEY and CDR2 SMNVEV (reference sequence). The source is a human patient who received a liver transplant. Some T cells here may be from the graft donor. This sample comprised CD8+ T cells from blood, obtained 12 months after liver transplant. The J gene is TRBJ1-2, the V gene TRBV27, with TRBD1 matching 9 bases. CDR3: CASSERTGEKIGYTF. CDR3 DNA sequence: TGTGCCAGCAGTGAAAGGACAGGGGAGAAGATCGGCTACACCTTC.